The T cell receptor beta chain described here comes from a study of neoadjuvant anti-PD-1 for oral cavity cancer. Study-wide context: Nivolumab at 3 mg/kg was mostly given biweekly, three to four doses, pre-surgery.

Time point reported: after neoadjuvant nivolumab, at surgical resection. A remark on this clone: What it binds is not known.

Clones were read by immunoSEQ multiplex PCR, and TCRdb kept only the in-frame ones, dropping some. The sample includes some 15,000 clones, less than 85% seen only once; the top ten take about 2%. Trimming stripped 3 bases from V and 4 bases from J, with 10 bases between. The CDR3 is 14 residues long. CDR1 and CDR2 from the germline V gene are LNHDA and SQIVND (reference sequence). Study-wide points: With a few patients per group, TCR findings need larger cohorts.

Sequenced material: PBMCs, taken after nivolumab (anti-PD-1) treatment. The TCR originated in a person between 35 and 79 years old with oral cavity squamous cell carcinoma. The rearrangement joins TRBV19 to TRBJ2-4; possible D gene TRBD1, 5 bases. CDR3 amino acids: CASSIKGLKNIQYF. The CDR3 DNA is TGTGCCAGTAGTATTAAGGGGCTAAAAAACATTCAGTACTTC.